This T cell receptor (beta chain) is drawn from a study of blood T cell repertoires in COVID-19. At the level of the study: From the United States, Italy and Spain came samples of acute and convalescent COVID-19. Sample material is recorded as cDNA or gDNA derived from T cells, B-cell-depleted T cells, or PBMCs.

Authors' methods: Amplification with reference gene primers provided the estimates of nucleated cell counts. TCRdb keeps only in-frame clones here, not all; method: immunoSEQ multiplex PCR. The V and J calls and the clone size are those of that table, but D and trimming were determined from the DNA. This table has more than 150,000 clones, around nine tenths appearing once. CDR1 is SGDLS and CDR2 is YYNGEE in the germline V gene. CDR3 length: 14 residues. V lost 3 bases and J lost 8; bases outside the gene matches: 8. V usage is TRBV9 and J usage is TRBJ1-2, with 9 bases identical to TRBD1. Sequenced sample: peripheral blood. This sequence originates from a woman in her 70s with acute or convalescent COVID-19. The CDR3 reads CASSGPGTGKGYTF. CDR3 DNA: TGTGCCAGCAGCGGTCCCGGGACAGGGAAGGGCTACACCTTC.